This T cell receptor (beta chain) came from a study of blood T cells in healthy people across ages. V was clipped by 6 bases and J by 9 bases; unmatched bases: 8. This CDR3 region has 13 residues. Germline CDR1 reads SNHLY; CDR2 reads FYNNEI. Total RNA, at least 5 micrograms per sample, was extracted from PBMCs. About this clonotype: Its antigen remains unidentified.

Study observations and caveats: It was held that the diversity estimates obtained from one million T cells were underestimates. Expanded clonotype shifts may have been confounded, as the donors had an unknown CMV status.

Sample-barcoded 5' priming and a J-beta primer mix drove a second PCR of 7 to 11 cycles. In TCRdb, the 5' RACE reads were re-called with MiXCR into one record per CDR3 protein. The sample lists about 1.6 million distinct CDR3 sequences, about 35% occurring once. The source material was blood. The chain links TRBV2 to TRBJ1-5; 7 positions agree with TRBD1. The TCR originated in a woman in her twenties or thirties in good health. The CDR3 DNA follows: TGTGCCAGCAGGGACAGGTCGGGGGGGCCCCAGCATTTT. This translates into CASRDRSGGPQHF.